These 5 T cell receptor beta chains share one sample of origin, sequenced in a study of T-cell reconstitution after alpha-beta-depleted transplantation in children. Preparation of the TCRbeta library involved a method that used unique molecular identifiers. TCRdb itself ran the PCR reads through MiXCR, one entry per CDR3 protein. This sample yields some 600,000 distinct CDR3 sequences, of which over 15% are seen a single time; 0.9% to 1.2% belongs to the top ten. The starting material was PBMCs from the stem cell graft donor, obtained from the stem cell graft. These receptors were taken from a human donor who donated a stem cell graft to a child with acute myeloid leukemia.

This clonotype was counted only a few times. J is TRBJ2-1 and V is TRBV24-1; D is undetermined. CDR1 is KGHDR and CDR2 is SFDVKD in the germline V gene. The CDR3 contains 13 residues. V was trimmed by 0 bases and J by 7 bases, leaving 6 bases between them. The CDR3 loop is CATSDLIKNEQFF. CDR3 nucleotides: TGTGCCACCAGTGATTTGATTAAGAATGAGCAGTTCTTC.

The chain combines TRBV15 with TRBJ1-6; D is undetermined. Looked up from germline, CDR1 is LNHNV and CDR2 is YYDKDF (reference sequence). Trimming shortened V by 1 base and J by 3 bases, and 13 bases separated the two germline ends. The CDR3 runs to 17 residues. In DNA, the CDR3 is TGTGCCACCAGCAGAGTCAAGGGATCCATCTATAATTCACCCCTCCACTTT. It translates to CATSRVKGSIYNSPLHF. Drawing the rest from reference TRBV15 and TRBJ1-6, the complete variable domain is DAMVIQNPRYQVTQFGKPVTLSCSQTLNHNVMYWYQQKSSQAPKLLFHYYDKDFNNEADTPDNFQSRRPNTSFCFLDIRSPGLGDTAMYLCATSRVKGSIYNSPLHFGNGTRLTVT.

The V call is TRBV29-1, the J call TRBJ2-7; D remains ambiguous. The CDR3 is 14 residues long. Trimming left V 0 bases short and J 2 bases short, with 11 bases between. Germline V gene data show CDR1 as SQVTM and CDR2 as ANQGSEA. The CDR3, as DNA: TGCAGCGTTGAAGATCGAAGGGATACCTACGAGCAGTACGTC. Encoded protein: CSVEDRRDTYEQYV.

CDR3 sequence (DNA): TGTGCCAGCAGCATAGAAGGGAATGAGCAGTTCTTC. This encodes CASSIEGNEQFF. The rearrangement links TRBV7-9 to TRBJ2-1, with unresolved D. Germline V CDR1 and CDR2: SEHNR, FQNEAQ (reference sequence). V was pared by 5 bases and J by 7 bases, with 9 bases between. The CDR3 sequence is 12 residues long.

A few counts support this clonotype. The J gene is TRBJ1-5, the V gene TRBV12-3 or TRBV12-4; D uncertain. The length of the CDR3 is 14 residues. V was clipped by 7 bases and J by 0 bases, with 10 bases between them. The CDR3 DNA reads as TGTGCCAGCACTAAGGGTGATAGCAATCAGCCCCAGCATTTT. Its translation is CASTKGDSNQPQHF.